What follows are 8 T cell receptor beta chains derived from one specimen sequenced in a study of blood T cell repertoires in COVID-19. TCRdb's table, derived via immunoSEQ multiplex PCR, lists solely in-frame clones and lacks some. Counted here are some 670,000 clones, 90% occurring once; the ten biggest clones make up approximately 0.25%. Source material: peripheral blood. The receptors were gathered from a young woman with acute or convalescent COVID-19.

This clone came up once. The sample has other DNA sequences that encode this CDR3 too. CDR3 bases: TGCGCCAGCAGCTTGGAGGGTCAGGGTGGAACTGAAGCTTTCTTT. As protein: CASSLEGQGGTEAFF. The genes are TRBV5-1 and TRBJ1-1, with a possible D match to TRBD1 (5 bases). The CDR3 runs to 15 residues. Trimming left V 0 bases short and J 5 bases short, with 14 bases between. CDR1 and CDR2 (germline): SGHRS, YFSETQ.

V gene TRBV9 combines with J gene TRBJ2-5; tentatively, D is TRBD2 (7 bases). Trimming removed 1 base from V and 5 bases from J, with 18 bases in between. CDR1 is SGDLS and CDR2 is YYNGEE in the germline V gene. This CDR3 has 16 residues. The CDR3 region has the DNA TGTGCCAGCAGCGTAAATAGGGGGGGCCTGGAGGAGACCCAGTACTTC. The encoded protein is CASSVNRGGLEETQYF.

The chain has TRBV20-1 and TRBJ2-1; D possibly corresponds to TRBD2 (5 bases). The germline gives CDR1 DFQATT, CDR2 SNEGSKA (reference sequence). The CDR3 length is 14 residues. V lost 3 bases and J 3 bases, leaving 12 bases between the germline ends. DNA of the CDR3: TGCAGTGCTAGTTGGGAGTTTGACTACAATGAGCAGTTCTTC. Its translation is CSASWEFDYNEQFF.

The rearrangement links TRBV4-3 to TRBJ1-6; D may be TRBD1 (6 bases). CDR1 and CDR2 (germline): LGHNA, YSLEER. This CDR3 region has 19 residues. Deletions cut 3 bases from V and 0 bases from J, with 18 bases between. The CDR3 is CASSQGAGTETSYNSPLHF. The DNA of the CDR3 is TGCGCCAGCAGCCAGGGGGCCGGGACCGAGACCTCCTATAATTCACCCCTCCACTTT.

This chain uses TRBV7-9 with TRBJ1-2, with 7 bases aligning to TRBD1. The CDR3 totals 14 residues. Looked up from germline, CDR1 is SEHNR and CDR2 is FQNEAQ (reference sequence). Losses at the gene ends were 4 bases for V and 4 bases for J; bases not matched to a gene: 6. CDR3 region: CASSSRQGGYGYTF. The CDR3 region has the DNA TGTGCCAGCAGCTCTCGCCAGGGGGGCTATGGCTACACCTTC.

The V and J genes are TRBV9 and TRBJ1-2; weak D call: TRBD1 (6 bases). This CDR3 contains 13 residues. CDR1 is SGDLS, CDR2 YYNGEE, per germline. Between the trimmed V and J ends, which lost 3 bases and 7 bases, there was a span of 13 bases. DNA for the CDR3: TGTGCCAGCAGCGCCTTCCTGGGGGCTGGCTACACCTTC. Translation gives CASSAFLGAGYTF.

The CDR3 DNA reads TGTGCCACCAGCAGAGATTACCAGGAGGCCTATGGCTACACCTTC. Translation gives CATSRDYQEAYGYTF. This chain links TRBV15 with TRBJ1-2; no clear D gene. Trimming removed 0 bases from V and 4 bases from J, with 12 bases in between. Germline V gene data show CDR1 as LNHNV and CDR2 as YYDKDF (reference sequence). The length of the CDR3 is 15 residues.

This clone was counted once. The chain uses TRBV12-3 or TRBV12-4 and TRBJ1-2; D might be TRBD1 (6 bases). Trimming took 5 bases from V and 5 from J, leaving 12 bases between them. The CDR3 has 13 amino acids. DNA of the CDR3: TGTGCCAGCAGTCCTGCCGGACAGTATGGCTACACCTTC. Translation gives CASSPAGQYGYTF.